What follows is one T cell receptor (beta chain) and its context. Its antigen is unidentified. This specimen belongs to a study of cytomegalovirus exposure and HLA in healthy donors. Overall study: Later analysis reported that the approximately 130 validation repertoires shared the platform of the 650 to 700 first-cohort repertoires.

Study results and caveats: Cytomegalovirus association was listed for 164 TCR beta chains. Through in vitro validation, a few CMV-associated chains were shown to be specific for CMV antigens.

Clones were sequenced by immunoSEQ multiplex PCR, and TCRdb holds only the in-frame ones, with some missing. The data hold about 60,000 clones, with approximately 93% observed a single time. CDR3 length equals 13 residues. V was pared by 2 bases and J by 12 bases, with 14 bases between. CDR1 and CDR2 (germline): SGHTS, YDEGEE. The donors were part of the roughly 120-subject validation cohort, which stood apart from the 666-subject first cohort. J is TRBJ1-4 and V is TRBV5-8; D is undetermined. The TCR sequence derives from a woman aged 18-35 years in good health and CMV-seronegative. Material for sequencing was PBMCs. CDR3 coding DNA: TGTGCCAGCAGCTTCGCTGCGGGGTGGGAACTGTTTTTT. This codes for CASSFAAGWELFF.